A single sample gave rise to the 25 T cell receptor beta chains below, sequenced in a study of CD8 T cells in ankylosing spondylitis (dated by TCRdb to 2017 to 2019). Paper-wide results and their limitations: A TCR beta motif made up of 7 to 9 highly homologous amino acid variants appeared to be characteristic of blood from ankylosing spondylitis patients.

Library creation used 5' RACE. Sequencing instrument: Illumina HiSeq 2500. TCRdb handled the public reads itself, with Q25 trimming in fastp and clone calling in MiXCR, and kept productive beta chains. A single entry per CDR3 protein holds the most common genes and DNA from its merged rows. Present in this sample are under 950,000 distinct CDR3 sequences, 15% to 20% of which were seen just once. The ten most abundant clones make up around 20% of the sample. Their cognate antigens are unknown. The sample comprised blood, either unsorted or a sorted T cell fraction (not recorded which). Receptor source: a male donor with ankylosing spondylitis.

This clonotype was found a few times. The chain links TRBV12-3 or TRBV12-4 to TRBJ1-2, with TRBD1 matching over 9 bases. The CDR3 is made up of 13 amino acids. Unmatched junction bases numbered 5, after V lost 4 bases and J lost 8 bases. CDR3 amino acids: CASSSTGGVGYTF. In DNA form, the CDR3 reads TGTGCCAGCAGTTCGACAGGGGGGGTCGGCTACACCTTC.

This clonotype was counted a few times. J is TRBJ2-6 and V is TRBV2; a possible D gene is TRBD2 (5 bases). The V and J ends lost 5 bases and 4 bases respectively, with 9 bases between them. Germline values: CDR1 SNHLY, CDR2 FYNNEI. There are 14 residues in the CDR3. CDR3: CASSRESGANVLTF. CDR3 coding DNA: TGTGCCAGCAGTCGGGAAAGCGGGGCCAACGTCCTGACTTTC.

This clonotype appeared a few times. CDR3 residues: CASSFLQQETQYF. DNA for the CDR3: TGTGCCAGCAGTTTTTTGCAACAAGAGACCCAGTACTTC. The V gene is TRBV12-3 or TRBV12-4, the J gene TRBJ2-5; D uncertain. The CDR3 has 13 residues. Trimming pared 3 bases from V and 2 bases from J, leaving 7 bases between.

A few counts support this clonotype. The rearrangement uses TRBV24-1 and TRBJ2-5; TRBD2 aligns across 7 bases. With 5 bases clipped from V and 4 bases from J, the junction kept 3 bases outside the gene matches. This CDR3 has 13 amino acids. Germline V gene sequence: CDR1 KGHDR, CDR2 SFDVKD. CDR3 DNA sequence: TGTGCCACCAGTGCCTCGGGGGGAGAGACCCAGTACTTC. This encodes CATSASGGETQYF.

The genes are TRBV27 and TRBJ2-7; 8 nucleotides line up with TRBD2. The germline V gene has CDR1 MNHEY and CDR2 SMNVEV (reference sequence). The CDR3 has 15 amino acids. J gave up 7 bases and V 4 bases, and 12 bases lay outside the gene matches. Here the CDR3 DNA reads TGTGCCAGCAGTTCACTAGCGGCCGGACGGGAAGAGCAGTACTTC. Its translation: CASSSLAAGREEQYF.

There are a few counts of this clonotype. The chain is built from TRBV5-6 and TRBJ2-7; no reliable D call. CDR3 length equals 11 residues. Trimming took off 3 bases at V and 7 bases at J, with 8 bases between the two ends. Germline CDR1 and CDR2: SGHDT and YYEEEE. Written as DNA, the CDR3 is TGTGCCAGCAGCTCCGCCGGGGAGCAGTACTTC. Its protein is CASSSAGEQYF.

V usage is TRBV5-1 and J usage is TRBJ1-4, with D uncertain. CDR3 size: 15 residues. Germline values: CDR1 SGHRS, CDR2 YFSETQ. V lost 0 bases, J lost 5 bases, and 11 bases lay in between. CDR3 residues: CASSLVGLGNEKLFF. CDR3 in DNA: TGCGCCAGCAGCTTGGTGGGTCTCGGAAATGAAAAACTGTTTTTT.

This clonotype occurred a few times. This chain connects TRBV12-3 or TRBV12-4 to TRBJ2-3, with 11 bases matching TRBD2. The V and J ends lost 6 bases and 4 bases, in that order; junction bases with no gene match: 6. The CDR3 has 15 amino acids. CDR3 residues: CASSGLAGHADTQYF. In nucleotides, the CDR3 is TGTGCCAGCAGCGGACTAGCGGGCCATGCAGATACGCAGTATTTT.

This clonotype has just a few counts. The chain uses TRBV27 and TRBJ2-1; 9 positions agree with TRBD2. V lost 3 bases and J lost 0; bases outside the gene matches: 6. The CDR3 is 17 amino acids. Looked up from germline, CDR1 is MNHEY and CDR2 is SMNVEV (reference sequence). In DNA, the CDR3 is TGTGCCAGCAGTTTCGTAGCGGGAGACCCCTCCTACAATGAGCAGTTCTTC. Protein product: CASSFVAGDPSYNEQFF.

CDR3 bases: TGTGCCAGCACCGGGACTCTCAATGAAAAACTGTTTTTT. Its translation is CASTGTLNEKLFF. The chain combines TRBV6-1 with TRBJ1-4; TRBD1 is a possible D gene (5 bases). V lost 7 bases, J lost 5 bases, and 11 bases lay in between. The CDR3 is 13 residues long. Germline V gives CDR1 MNHNS, CDR2 SASEGT.

This clonotype was seen a few times. The CDR3 nucleotides are TGTGCCAGCAGCCCTGGGACTAGCGGGGGGGCCCGAACCGGGGAGCTGTTTTTT. It specifies CASSPGTSGGARTGELFF. The gene calls are TRBV5-4 and TRBJ2-2; 16 bases fit TRBD2. There are 18 residues in the CDR3. Losses at the gene ends were 4 bases for V and 5 bases for J; bases not matched to a gene: 8. In germline, CDR1 is SGHNT, CDR2 YYREEE (reference sequence).

This clonotype has at least ten counts. The chain carries TRBV5-1 and TRBJ2-1; 7 bases are a match to TRBD1. This CDR3 region has 15 residues. In germline, CDR1 is SGHRS, CDR2 YFSETQ. J lost 8 bases, V lost 0 bases, and 8 bases had no gene match. CDR3 loop: CASSLAGTEYDEQFF. CDR3 DNA: TGCGCCAGCAGCTTGGCCGGGACAGAGTACGATGAGCAGTTCTTC.

The V call is TRBV5-1, the J call TRBJ1-1, with TRBD1 as a possible D gene (6 bases). V lost 3 bases to trimming and J lost 7 bases, with 10 bases between them. CDR3 length equals 12 residues. In germline, CDR1 is SGHRS, CDR2 YFSETQ. In DNA, the CDR3 is TGCGCCAGCAGCTCTTCAGGGGATGAAGCTTTCTTT. Translating it yields CASSSSGDEAFF.

The chain links TRBV28 to TRBJ2-1; D is uncertain. Trimming shortened V by 4 bases and J by 0 bases, and 19 bases separated the two germline ends. There are 18 residues in the CDR3. CDR1 and CDR2 (germline): MDHEN, SYDVKM. The CDR3 sequence is CASSSPVFPVSSYNEQFF. The DNA of the CDR3 is TGTGCCAGCAGTTCCCCCGTGTTCCCCGTGAGCTCCTACAATGAGCAGTTCTTC.

V gene TRBV12-3 or TRBV12-4 combines with J gene TRBJ2-1, with D perhaps assigned TRBD1 or TRBD2 (5 bases each). The CDR3 is 16 amino acids. V shed 3 bases and J shed 7 bases, with 19 bases lying between them. CDR3 nucleotides: TGTGCCAGCAGTTTCGTCCGGGACCTGCGGGTAAATGAGCAGTTCTTC. This sequence encodes CASSFVRDLRVNEQFF.

The chain recombines TRBV4-1 with TRBJ1-2, with D unresolved. This CDR3 has 16 amino acids. The V end was cut by 1 base, the J end by 4 bases, with 16 bases between. Germline lookup yields CDR1 MGHRA and CDR2 YSYEKL. The CDR3 DNA sequence: TGCGCCAGCAGCCAAGTCCTTGATACAGACACCTATGGCTACACCTTC. Its protein is CASSQVLDTDTYGYTF.

This chain connects TRBV19 to TRBJ1-1; D is possibly TRBD1 (6 bases). The V gene's germline CDR1 is LNHDA and CDR2 SQIVND (reference sequence). V was pared by 7 bases and J by 3 bases, with 15 bases between. The CDR3 covers 14 residues. In DNA form, the CDR3 reads TGTGCCAGTATCCCTCCGGACAGATACACTGAAGCTTTCTTT. Translation gives CASIPPDRYTEAFF. The whole variable domain, filled in from reference TRBV19 and TRBJ1-1, reads DGGITQSPKYLFRKEGQNVTLSCEQNLNHDAMYWYRQDPGQGLRLIYYSQIVNDFQKGDIAEGYSVSREKKESFPLTVTSAQKNPTAFYLCASIPPDRYTEAFFGQGTRLTVV.

This clonotype was counted at least ten times. The genes are TRBV20-1 and TRBJ1-6; 9 bases line up with TRBD1. CDR1 DFQATT and CDR2 SNEGSKA come from the germline V gene (reference sequence). The CDR3 spans 16 residues. Trimming took 6 bases from V and 0 from J; bases not matched to a gene: 6. The CDR3 sequence is CSARGTGSSYNSPLHF. For the CDR3, the DNA is TGCAGTGCCCGCGGGACAGGGAGCTCCTATAATTCACCCCTCCACTTT.

This clonotype was found a few times. The V and J genes are TRBV6-1 and TRBJ2-3, with TRBD2 identical over 8 bases. CDR1 and CDR2 from the germline V gene are MNHNS and SASEGT. This CDR3 contains 15 residues. J gave up 4 bases and V 5 bases, and 8 bases lay outside the gene matches. CDR3 in DNA: TGTGCCAGCAGTCCCCTGCGGGGGGACCCAGATACGCAGTATTTT. Translation: CASSPLRGDPDTQYF.

V and J are TRBV2 and TRBJ2-7; possible D gene TRBD2, 6 bases. There are 14 residues in the CDR3. Per the germline V gene, CDR1 is SNHLY and CDR2 is FYNNEI. Trimming took off 6 bases at V and 6 bases at J, with 18 bases between the two ends. As DNA, the CDR3 is TGTGCCAGCAGCCCGGGACTGGCCGTCTCCGAGCAGTACTTC. It encodes CASSPGLAVSEQYF.

This clonotype was seen more than once but under ten times. V usage is TRBV4-2 and J usage is TRBJ2-7; 14 nucleotides align to TRBD2. The CDR3 is 16 residues long. Trimming at V came to 1 base and at J to 4 bases, leaving 3 bases not matched to a gene. Germline CDR1 and CDR2: LGHNA and YNFKEQ. The CDR3 is CASSQGGLAGGYEQYF. DNA of the CDR3: TGTGCCAGCAGCCAAGGAGGACTAGCGGGAGGATACGAGCAGTACTTC.

In this sample, this clonotype turned up a few times. The chain recombines TRBV28 with TRBJ2-3; tentatively, D is TRBD2 (5 bases). The germline V gene encodes CDR1 MDHEN and CDR2 SYDVKM. Trimming left V 5 bases short and J 10 bases short, with 13 bases between. The length of the CDR3 is 12 residues. CDR3 sequence reads: CASSPLGRAQYF. The CDR3 nucleotides read TGTGCCAGCAGTCCTCTCGGGCGGGCGCAGTATTTT.

This clonotype was recorded once. The rearrangement links TRBV12-3 or TRBV12-4 to TRBJ2-1, with D perhaps TRBD2 (6 bases). This CDR3 contains 14 residues. Trimming pared 5 bases from V and 14 bases from J, leaving 22 bases between. The CDR3 region is CASSPLGGSGVKFF. The CDR3 DNA reads TGTGCCAGCAGTCCGCTCGGGGGTTCGGGGGTAAAGTTCTTC.

This clonotype was seen more than once but under ten times. This chain links TRBV3-1 with TRBJ1-2, with 8 bases identical to TRBD1. The germline CDR1 and CDR2 sequences are LGHDT and YNNKEL (reference sequence). Germline trimming cut 3 bases from V and 2 bases from J; bases unmatched to any gene: 2. The CDR3 has 14 amino acids. As DNA, the CDR3 is TGTGCCAGCAGCCAGGACAGGGAGAACTATGGCTACACCTTC. Translating gives CASSQDRENYGYTF. The complete variable domain, with remaining parts taken from reference TRBV3-1 and TRBJ1-2, reads DTAVSQTPKYLVTQMGNDKSIKCEQNLGHDTMYWYKQDSKKFLKIMFSYNNKELIINETVPNRFSPKSPDKAHLNLHINSLELGDSAVYFCASSQDRENYGYTFGSGTRLTVV.

J is TRBJ2-3 and V is TRBV7-2, with D perhaps TRBD1 or TRBD2 (6 bases each). Trimming took off 2 bases at V and 4 bases at J, with 10 bases between the two ends. The CDR3 runs 14 residues. CDR1 and CDR2 (germline): SGHTA, FQGNSA. The chain's CDR3 is CASSLKGGADTQYF. The DNA for the CDR3 is TGTGCCAGCAGCTTAAAGGGGGGTGCAGATACGCAGTATTTT. Full variable domain (remainder filled in from reference TRBV7-2 and TRBJ2-3): GAGVSQSPSNKVTEKGKDVELRCDPISGHTALYWYRQSLGQGLEFLIYFQGNSAPDKSGLPSDRFSAERTGGSVSTLTIQRTQQEDSAVYLCASSLKGGADTQYFGPGTRLTVL.